This entry describes one T cell receptor (beta chain). Its matching antigen is unknown. 5' RACE that incorporated UMI labels was used to prepare the TRB cDNA libraries. With the 5' RACE reads reprocessed, TCRdb shows one record per CDR3 protein and no DNA. In total, the table holds around 40,000 distinct CDR3 sequences. This sample is part of a study of CXCR3-negative and CXCR3-positive naive CD8 T cells. Points from the study as a whole: Naive CXCR3-positive cells had TRB CDR3s more hydrophobic than those of CXCR3-negative naive cells. Naive subsets expressed similar surface CD5; TRB CDR3 features served to infer TCR strength.

Phenotypically, naive CD8+ T cells corresponded to CD45RO-CCR7+CD27+CD95-. The CDR3 runs to 13 residues. Germline assignment: CDR1 SGHNT and CDR2 YENEEA. Sequenced input: naive CXCR3- CD8+ T cells from blood. Subset of the sample: CD45RO-CCR7+CD27+CD95- naive CD8+ T cells lacking CXCR3 (TNR3-). This clonotype was obtained from a human donor in good health. Some clones in this sample may be carry-over from other donors' samples. The rearrangement joins TRBV11-3 to TRBJ2-3. The CDR3 here is CASSLDTTDTQYF. Filled out from reference TRBV11-3 and TRBJ2-3, the complete variable domain reads EAGVVQSPRYKIIEKKQPVAFWCNPISGHNTLYWYLQNLGQGPELLIRYENEEAVDDSQLPKDRFSAERLKGVDSTLKIQPAELGDSAVYLCASSLDTTDTQYFGPGTRLTVL.